Following are 18 T cell receptor beta chains from one sample sequenced in a study of T cell repertoires in cytomegalovirus infection. Their recognized antigens are unknown. From the reads, TCRdb called clonotypes with MiXCR, one entry per CDR3 protein. Here the sample spans approximately 1,000,000 distinct CDR3 sequences, less than 35% being singletons. Sequences were derived from cultured CD8+ T cells from PBMCs, sampled from culture after CMV antigen stimulation. These receptors were collected from a human donor in good health (CMV status not recorded). Some clones in this sample may be carry-over from other donors' samples.

Only a few counts were recorded for this clonotype. The V and J genes are TRBV6-2 or TRBV6-3 and TRBJ1-1, with 7 bases lining up with TRBD1. J lost 3 bases, V lost 4 bases, and 11 bases had no gene match. The germline V gene has CDR1 MNHEY and CDR2 SVGEGT. The CDR3 extends over 16 amino acids. The CDR3 bases are TGTGCCAGCAGTTCCTTTATGGACAGGCCGTACACTGAAGCTTTCTTT. It is translated as CASSSFMDRPYTEAFF.

The CDR3 sequence is CATRRPPEQFF. Here the CDR3 DNA reads TGTGCCACCAGACGACCCCCCGAGCAGTTCTTC. The chain combines TRBV6-2 or TRBV6-3 with TRBJ2-1; D not resolved. The CDR3 consists of 11 residues. Germline V gene sequence: CDR1 MNHEY, CDR2 SVGEGT. V lost 10 bases to trimming and J lost 10 bases, with 14 bases between them.

In regard to this clonotype: With a much larger clone just one base away, this may be a read error. V and J are TRBV11-2 and TRBJ2-6; 10 nucleotides match TRBD1. The CDR3 extends over 19 amino acids. Germline assignment: CDR1 SGHAT and CDR2 FQNNGV. The CDR3 region is CASSLTGTGAVTGADVLTF. Written as DNA, the CDR3 is TGTGCCAGCAGCCTGACAGGGACAGGGGCAGTGACTGGGGCCGACGTCCTGACTTTC. The whole variable domain, filled in from reference TRBV11-2 and TRBJ2-6, reads EAGVAQSPRYKIIEKRQSVAFWCNPISGHATLYWYQQILGQGPKLLIQFQNNGVVDDSQLPKDRFSAERLKGVDSTLKIQPAKLEDSAVYLCASSLTGTGAVTGADVLTFGAGSRLTVL.

This clonotype was counted a few times. This chain links TRBV19 with TRBJ2-1, with D perhaps TRBD1 (5 bases). Germline V CDR1 and CDR2: LNHDA, SQIVND (reference sequence). The CDR3 covers 16 residues. V lost 9 bases and J 8 bases, leaving 26 bases between the germline ends. This CDR3 is CASSPLASGIWDEQFF. CDR3 nucleotide sequence: TGTGCCAGCAGTCCCCTGGCCTCAGGGATCTGGGATGAGCAGTTCTTC.

The chain couples TRBV4-1 to TRBJ2-1, with TRBD2 matching over 9 bases. J gave up 0 bases and V 4 bases, and 4 bases lay outside the gene matches. Germline V gives CDR1 MGHRA, CDR2 YSYEKL. This CDR3 contains 16 residues. The CDR3 nucleotides read TGCGCCAGCAGCCCAGCGGGGGGAAGCTCCTACAATGAGCAGTTCTTC. It encodes CASSPAGGSSYNEQFF.

The rearrangement links TRBV7-6 to TRBJ1-4; 7 bases match TRBD1. CDR3 size: 16 residues. Trimming at V came to 5 bases and at J to 4 bases, leaving 10 bases not matched to a gene. Germline V gene sequence: CDR1 SGHVS, CDR2 FNYEAQ. The CDR3: CASSVGQGTVNEKLFF. The CDR3, as DNA: TGTGCCAGCAGCGTTGGGCAAGGGACAGTTAATGAAAAACTGTTTTTT.

The rearrangement joins TRBV27 to TRBJ2-7; 14 bases agree with TRBD2. The length of the CDR3 is 14 residues. Per germline, CDR1 MNHEY and CDR2 SMNVEV (reference sequence). Trimming took 6 bases from V and 9 from J; bases not matched to a gene: 7. The CDR3 protein is CASRPGLAGAWQYF. The DNA for the CDR3 is TGTGCCAGCAGACCGGGACTAGCGGGGGCTTGGCAGTACTTC.

This clonotype was counted only a few times. This chain links TRBV11-2 with TRBJ2-3, with D maybe TRBD1 (5 bases). The germline V and J ends were trimmed by 6 bases and 2 bases, with 21 bases remaining between them. Germline V gene lookup returns CDR1 SGHAT and CDR2 FQNNGV. This CDR3 is built from 17 residues. The CDR3 loop is CASRDSVTTLATDTQYF. Written as DNA, the CDR3 is TGTGCCAGCAGAGACAGCGTTACCACCCTGGCCACAGATACGCAGTATTTT. Complete variable domain (other parts from reference TRBV11-2 and TRBJ2-3): EAGVAQSPRYKIIEKRQSVAFWCNPISGHATLYWYQQILGQGPKLLIQFQNNGVVDDSQLPKDRFSAERLKGVDSTLKIQPAKLEDSAVYLCASRDSVTTLATDTQYFGPGTRLTVL.

The sample holds a few counts of this clonotype. The chain recombines TRBV7-8 with TRBJ1-2; maybe TRBD1 (6 bases). Trimming left V 1 base short and J 0 bases short, with 18 bases between. Germline values: CDR1 SGHVS, CDR2 FQNEAQ. There are 18 residues in the CDR3. For the CDR3, the DNA is TGTGCCAGCAGCTTAGAGGGGGGACGTATATCTTCTAACTATGGCTACACCTTC. The encoded protein is CASSLEGGRISSNYGYTF.

Only a few counts were recorded for this clonotype. V is TRBV6-2 or TRBV6-3 and J is TRBJ2-1, with 7 bases fitting TRBD2. The germline CDR1 and CDR2 sequences are MNHEY and SVGEGT. V lost 2 bases, J lost 4 bases, and 14 bases stayed unmatched. CDR3 length: 18 residues. As DNA, the CDR3 is TGTGCCAGCAGTTACCCAGGACGGAGGGCGGGGGTATACAATGAGCAGTTCTTC. As protein: CASSYPGRRAGVYNEQFF.

This chain uses TRBV13 with TRBJ2-3, with 8 positions matching TRBD2. The CDR3 has 16 residues. CDR1 and CDR2 from the germline V gene are PRHDT and FYEKMQ (reference sequence). The V gene end was trimmed by 5 bases and the J gene end by 6 bases; junction bases not matched to a gene: 13. In DNA, the CDR3 is TGTGCCAGCAGCGGATTAGCGGGGAAATTGGCTGATACGCAGTATTTT. Its protein product is CASSGLAGKLADTQYF. The variable domain in full, with the rest retrieved from reference TRBV13 and TRBJ2-3, is AAGVIQSPRHLIKEKRETATLKCYPIPRHDTVYWYQQGPGQDPQFLISFYEKMQSDKGSIPDRFSAQQFSDYHSELNMSSLELGDSALYFCASSGLAGKLADTQYFGPGTRLTVL.

The sample holds many counts of this clonotype. The CDR3: CASSLLAGTTLKAKNIQYF. The CDR3 nucleotides are TGTGCCAGCAGCTTGCTAGCGGGGACGACACTTAAAGCCAAAAACATTCAGTACTTC. The chain employs TRBV7-6 and TRBJ2-4; TRBD2 matches 9 bases. This CDR3 has 19 residues. The ends lost 3 bases at V and 0 bases at J; junction bases unmatched: 12. Germline V gives CDR1 SGHVS, CDR2 FNYEAQ.

The rearrangement links TRBV27 to TRBJ2-5; no reliable D call. The CDR3 length is 15 residues. Germline-derived CDR1 and CDR2 are MNHEY and SMNVEV (reference sequence). The V end lost 6 bases, the J end lost 1 base, and 15 bases lay between the germline ends. The CDR3 nucleotides read TGTGCCAGCAGCCTACTATCTAGACTCCAAGAGACCCAGTACTTC. Translated, it gives CASSLLSRLQETQYF.

This chain links TRBV19 with TRBJ2-6; D possibly uses TRBD1 or TRBD2 (5 bases each). The ends were cut back, 3 bases at V and 2 bases at J, with 11 bases in the middle. CDR3 length equals 16 residues. The germline V gene encodes CDR1 LNHDA and CDR2 SQIVND (reference sequence). This CDR3 reads CASSMIRGAGANVLTF. DNA for the CDR3: TGTGCCAGTAGTATGATTCGAGGGGCTGGGGCCAACGTCCTGACTTTC.

This clonotype was seen more than once but under ten times. The J gene is TRBJ2-7, the V gene TRBV10-3; D not resolved. Germline V lookup: CDR1 ENHRY, CDR2 SYGVKD. Trimming removed 8 bases at V and 6 bases at J, with 17 bases between. This CDR3 comprises 13 residues. DNA of the CDR3: TGTGCCATCCGACGGTCGGAGACAACCGAGCAGTACGTC. Encoded protein: CAIRRSETTEQYV.

V is TRBV4-1 and J is TRBJ2-5; D not certain. The CDR3 is 13 residues long. CDR1 is MGHRA and CDR2 is YSYEKL in the germline V gene. Trimming removed 2 bases from V and 2 bases from J, with 6 bases in between. CDR3 nucleotides: TGCGCCAGCAGCCAACCGGATCAAGAGACCCAGTACTTC. This sequence encodes CASSQPDQETQYF.

This clonotype has more than one count but fewer than ten. V is TRBV7-6 and J is TRBJ1-4; possibly TRBD1 for D (5 bases). Trimming stripped 0 bases from V and 3 bases from J, with 26 bases between. Germline CDR1 is SGHVS and CDR2 is FNYEAQ. The CDR3 is 21 residues long. CDR3 sequence: CASSLATPHRLRGVSNEKLFF. As DNA, the CDR3 is TGTGCCAGCAGCTTAGCCACCCCACATCGACTTAGGGGAGTGTCTAATGAAAAACTGTTTTTT.

V is TRBV10-2 and J is TRBJ1-2, with D uncertain. The CDR3 extends over 14 amino acids. CDR1 WSHSY and CDR2 SAAADI come from the germline V gene. V shed 3 bases and J shed 3 bases, with 11 bases lying between them. The CDR3 loop is CASSEREADYGYTF. As DNA, the CDR3 is TGCGCCAGCAGTGAACGGGAGGCGGACTATGGCTACACCTTC.